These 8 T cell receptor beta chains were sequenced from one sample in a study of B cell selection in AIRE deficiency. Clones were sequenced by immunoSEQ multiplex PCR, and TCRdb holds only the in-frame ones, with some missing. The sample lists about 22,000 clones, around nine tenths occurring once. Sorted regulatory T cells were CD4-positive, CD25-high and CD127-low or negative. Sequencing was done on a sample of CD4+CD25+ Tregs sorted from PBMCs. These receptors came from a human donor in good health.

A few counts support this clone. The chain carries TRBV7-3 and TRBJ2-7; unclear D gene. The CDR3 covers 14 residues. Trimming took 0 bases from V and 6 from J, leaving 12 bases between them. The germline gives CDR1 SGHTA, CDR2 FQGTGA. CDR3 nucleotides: TGTGCCAGCAGCTTAACTAGCCTTGGTGGCGAGCAGTACTTC. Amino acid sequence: CASSLTSLGGEQYF.

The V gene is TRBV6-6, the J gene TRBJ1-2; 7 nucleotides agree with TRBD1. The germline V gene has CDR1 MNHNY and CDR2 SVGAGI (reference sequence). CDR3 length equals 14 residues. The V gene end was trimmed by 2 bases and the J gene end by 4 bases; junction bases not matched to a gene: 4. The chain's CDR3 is CASSYDRVGYGYTF. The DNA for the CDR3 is TGTGCCAGCAGTTACGACAGGGTCGGCTATGGCTACACCTTC.

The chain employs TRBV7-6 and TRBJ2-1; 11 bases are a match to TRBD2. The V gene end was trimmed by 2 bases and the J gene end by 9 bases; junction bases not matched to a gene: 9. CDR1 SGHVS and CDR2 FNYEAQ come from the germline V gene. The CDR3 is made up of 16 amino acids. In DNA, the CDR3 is TGTGCCAGCAGCTTATGGTCTAGCGGGGGGTCTCCTGAGCAGTTCTTC. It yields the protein CASSLWSSGGSPEQFF.

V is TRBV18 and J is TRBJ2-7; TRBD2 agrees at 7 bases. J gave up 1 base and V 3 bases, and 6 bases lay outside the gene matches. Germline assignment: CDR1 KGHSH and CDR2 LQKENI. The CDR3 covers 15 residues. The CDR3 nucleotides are TGTGCCAGCTCACCTCGGGGGGTTACTTCCTACGAGCAGTACTTC. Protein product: CASSPRGVTSYEQYF.

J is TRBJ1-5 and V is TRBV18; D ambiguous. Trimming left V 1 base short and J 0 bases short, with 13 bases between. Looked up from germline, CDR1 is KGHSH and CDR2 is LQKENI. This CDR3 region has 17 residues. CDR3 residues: CASSPQSPSYSNQPQHF. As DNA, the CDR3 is TGTGCCAGCTCACCACAAAGTCCCAGTTATAGCAATCAGCCCCAGCATTTT. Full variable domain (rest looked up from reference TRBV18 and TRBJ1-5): NAGVMQNPRHLVRRRGQEARLRCSPMKGHSHVYWYRQLPEEGLKFMVYLQKENIIDESGMPKERFSAEFPKEGPSILRIQQVVRGDSAAYFCASSPQSPSYSNQPQHFGDGTRLSIL.

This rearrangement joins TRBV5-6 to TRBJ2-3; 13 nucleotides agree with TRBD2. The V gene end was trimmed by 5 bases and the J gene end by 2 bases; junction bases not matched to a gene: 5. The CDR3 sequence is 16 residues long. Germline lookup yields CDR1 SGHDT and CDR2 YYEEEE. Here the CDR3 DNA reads TGTGCCAGCAGTCGGACTAGCGGGGGTTTCACAGATACGCAGTATTTT. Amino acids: CASSRTSGGFTDTQYF.

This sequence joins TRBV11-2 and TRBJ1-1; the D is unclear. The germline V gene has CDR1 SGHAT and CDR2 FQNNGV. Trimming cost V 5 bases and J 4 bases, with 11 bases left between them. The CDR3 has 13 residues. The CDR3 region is CASSRTIRTEAFF. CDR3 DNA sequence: TGTGCCAGCAGCCGGACGATCCGCACTGAAGCTTTCTTT.

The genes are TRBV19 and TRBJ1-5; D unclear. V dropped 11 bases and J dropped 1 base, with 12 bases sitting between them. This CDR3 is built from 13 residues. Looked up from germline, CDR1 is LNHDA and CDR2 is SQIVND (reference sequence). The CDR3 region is CACSGDSNQPQHF. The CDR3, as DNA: TGTGCCTGTTCAGGAGACAGCAATCAGCCCCAGCATTTT.